A selection of T cell receptor beta chains follows, all from one sample in a study of Graves' ophthalmopathy and Graves' hyperthyroidism. MiXCR, run by TCRdb on the multiplex PCR reads, gives a single entry per CDR3 protein. The profile covers 170,000 or so distinct CDR3 sequences, with roughly two fifths appearing a single time and nearly 9% taken by the ten largest. The sequencing input was peripheral blood. Source of these receptors: a man aged 25-45 years with Graves' ophthalmopathy. CDR3s include the opening cysteine and the closing phenylalanine or tryptophan. The order of the fields is CDR3 length, J gene, V gene, CDR3 protein.

>15|TRBJ2-5|TRBV6-1
CASSPPQGAQETQYF
>15|TRBJ2-2|TRBV6-5
CASSYFAGRTGELFF
>12|TRBJ1-1|TRBV30
CAWTSGGMRAFF
>13|TRBJ1-3|TRBV11-2
CASSFPGGNTIYF
>15|TRBJ1-5|TRBV4-3
CASSQETGGNQPQHF
>13|TRBJ2-3|TRBV9
CASSPRTTDTQYF
>14|TRBJ1-2|TRBV15
CATSRVRGPDGYTF
>15|TRBJ2-7|TRBV12-3/TRBV12-4
CASSLTASGTYEQYF
>18|TRBJ2-5|TRBV12-3/TRBV12-4
CASSLGFRVALDQETQYF
>16|TRBJ1-6|TRBV7-2
CASSLFQGAENSPLHF
>13|TRBJ1-5|TRBV20-1
CSARDLFGQPQHF
>13|TRBJ1-1|TRBV20-1
CSTGGGDVAEAFF
>15|TRBJ1-6|TRBV15
CATSSGALYNSPLHF
>11|TRBJ1-1|TRBV7-2
CASSLRSQAFF
>12|TRBJ2-5|TRBV6-2/TRBV6-3
CASRDREETQYF
>15|TRBJ1-6|TRBV6-5
CASSYRGTSPGPLHF
>16|TRBJ1-6|TRBV28
CASSSPPGQGNSPLHF